This T cell receptor beta chain was recovered during a study of T cell changes during pregnancy in multiple sclerosis. Clones were sequenced by immunoSEQ multiplex PCR, and TCRdb holds only the in-frame ones, with some missing. The table lists over 80,000 clones, about nine tenths of them singletons. The CDR3 spans 13 residues. The germline gives CDR1 MNHNS, CDR2 SASEGT. The germline V and J ends were trimmed by 6 bases and 7 bases, with 15 bases remaining between them. Sequencing used peripheral blood, obtained in the second trimester of pregnancy. The chain links TRBV6-1 to TRBJ1-1, with D possibly matching TRBD1 (6 bases). The TCR was taken from a female donor in good health, enrolled as a control in a pregnancy study. DNA of the CDR3: TGTGCCAGCAGAGAATACTCGGACAGTGAAGCTTTCTTT. This encodes CASREYSDSEAFF.